Shown below are 7 T cell receptor beta chains from a single sample sequenced in a study of CD8 T cells in ankylosing spondylitis. TCRdb itself ran the 5' RACE reads through MiXCR, one entry per CDR3 protein. The sample carries fewer than 350,000 distinct CDR3 sequences, under 14% recorded once. Material: blood, either unsorted or a sorted T cell fraction (not recorded which). Receptors originate from a female donor with ankylosing spondylitis or in good health (not recorded which).

The chain joins TRBV12-3 or TRBV12-4 to TRBJ1-2; 9 bases map to TRBD1. The CDR3 extends over 16 amino acids. V dropped 4 bases and J dropped 4; count of bases not matched to a gene: 10. CDR3 bases: TGTGCCAGCAGTTCGCCCGACAGGGGGTTGAGCTATGGCTACACCTTC. Residues: CASSSPDRGLSYGYTF.

This clonotype was seen at least ten times. This sequence joins TRBV20-1 and TRBJ2-7; perhaps TRBD1 as D (6 bases). CDR3 size: 11 residues. Trimming took off 3 bases at V and 10 bases at J, with 13 bases between the two ends. CDR1 and CDR2 (germline): DFQATT, SNEGSKA (reference sequence). CDR3 sequence: CSARIDRLQYF. Here the CDR3 DNA reads TGCAGTGCTAGGATCGACAGGCTTCAGTACTTC.

This clonotype was found many times. The V and J genes are TRBV28 and TRBJ2-7; 8 positions agree with TRBD2. This CDR3 region has 17 residues. Trimming at V came to 3 bases and at J to 6 bases, leaving 16 bases not matched to a gene. Germline CDR1 and CDR2: MDHEN and SYDVKM. The CDR3 DNA follows: TGTGCCAGCAGTTTCTTACTTTTCGGGAGGGACGGCCCCGAGCAGTACTTC. Protein: CASSFLLFGRDGPEQYF.

This clonotype has a count of ten or more. The CDR3 loop reads CASRRDRADGQPQHF. CDR3 DNA: TGCGCCAGCAGGAGGGACAGGGCAGATGGTCAGCCCCAGCATTTT. This chain uses TRBV5-1 with TRBJ1-5, with TRBD1 matching 9 bases. The CDR3 totals 15 residues. V shed 5 bases, J shed 6 bases, and the junction held 9 bases outside the gene matches. CDR1 and CDR2 from the germline V gene are SGHRS and YFSETQ.

In its sample, this clonotype was seen many times. The chain joins TRBV10-3 to TRBJ2-5; 9 bases agree with TRBD1. CDR1 is ENHRY and CDR2 is SYGVKD in the germline V gene. The CDR3 is 15 residues long. V was clipped by 5 bases and J by 2 bases; unmatched bases: 6. DNA of the CDR3: TGTGCCATCAGTAAAGGACAGGGGAAACAAGAGACCCAGTACTTC. This codes for CAISKGQGKQETQYF.

This clonotype was counted many times. The genes are TRBV5-1 and TRBJ2-2; D remains ambiguous. Germline CDR1 and CDR2: SGHRS and YFSETQ. The CDR3 covers 14 residues. The germline V and J ends were trimmed by 0 bases and 3 bases, with 6 bases remaining between them. The CDR3 DNA is TGCGCCAGCAGCTTGGTATGGGACACCGGGGAGCTGTTTTTT. Translated: CASSLVWDTGELFF. The full variable domain, with the rest looked up from reference TRBV5-1 and TRBJ2-2, is KAGVTQTPRYLIKTRGQQVTLSCSPISGHRSVSWYQQTPGQGLQFLFEYFSETQRNKGNFPGRFSGRQFSNSRSEMNVSTLELGDSALYLCASSLVWDTGELFFGEGSRLTVL.

The rearrangement joins TRBV5-1 to TRBJ2-7; no definite D call. CDR3 length: 14 residues. CDR1 and CDR2 from the germline V gene are SGHRS and YFSETQ. V was shortened by 2 bases and J by 2 bases, with 11 bases between the two germline ends. CDR3 amino acids: CASSLDPWAYEQYF. Here the CDR3 DNA reads TGCGCCAGCAGCTTAGACCCTTGGGCCTACGAGCAGTACTTC.